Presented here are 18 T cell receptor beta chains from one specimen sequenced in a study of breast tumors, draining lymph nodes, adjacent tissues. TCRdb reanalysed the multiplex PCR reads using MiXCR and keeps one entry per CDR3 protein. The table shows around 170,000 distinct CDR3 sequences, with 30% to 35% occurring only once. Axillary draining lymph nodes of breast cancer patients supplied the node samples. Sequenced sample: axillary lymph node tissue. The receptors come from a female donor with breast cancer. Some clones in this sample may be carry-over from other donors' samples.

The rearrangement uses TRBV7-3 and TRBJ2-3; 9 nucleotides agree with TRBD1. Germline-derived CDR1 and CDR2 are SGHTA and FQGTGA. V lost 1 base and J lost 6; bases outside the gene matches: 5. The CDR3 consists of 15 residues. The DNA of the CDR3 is TGTGCCAGCAGCTTAAGGGACAGGGTTCTGGATACGCAGTATTTT. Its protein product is CASSLRDRVLDTQYF.

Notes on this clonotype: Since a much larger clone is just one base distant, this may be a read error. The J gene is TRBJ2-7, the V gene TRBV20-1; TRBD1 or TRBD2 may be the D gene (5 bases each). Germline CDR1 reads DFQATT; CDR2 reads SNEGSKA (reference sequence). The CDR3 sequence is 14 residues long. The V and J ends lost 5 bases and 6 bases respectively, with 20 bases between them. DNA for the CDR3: TGCAGTGCTGCCCCCGGGACGGACACCTCCGAGCAGTACTTC. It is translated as CSAAPGTDTSEQYF.

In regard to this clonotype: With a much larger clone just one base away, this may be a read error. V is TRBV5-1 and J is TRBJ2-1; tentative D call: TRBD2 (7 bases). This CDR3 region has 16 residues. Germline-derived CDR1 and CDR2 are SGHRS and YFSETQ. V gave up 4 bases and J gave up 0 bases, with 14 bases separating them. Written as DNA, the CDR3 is TGCGCCAGCAGCGGGGGGGCAGGGAGCTCCTACAATGAGCAGTTCTTC. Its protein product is CASSGGAGSSYNEQFF.

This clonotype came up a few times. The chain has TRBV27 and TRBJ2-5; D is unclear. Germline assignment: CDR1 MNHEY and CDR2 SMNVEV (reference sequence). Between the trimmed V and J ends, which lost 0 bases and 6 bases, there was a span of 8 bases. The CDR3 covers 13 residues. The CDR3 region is CASSLSGGKTQYF. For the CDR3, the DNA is TGTGCCAGCAGTTTATCCGGTGGGAAGACCCAGTACTTC.

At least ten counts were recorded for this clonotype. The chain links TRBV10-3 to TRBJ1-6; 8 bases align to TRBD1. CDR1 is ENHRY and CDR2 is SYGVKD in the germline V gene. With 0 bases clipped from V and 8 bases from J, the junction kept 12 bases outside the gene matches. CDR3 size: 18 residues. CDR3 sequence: CAISESQTRGLWYSPLHF. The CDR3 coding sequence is TGTGCCATCAGTGAGTCTCAGACCAGGGGGCTATGGTATTCACCCCTCCACTTT.

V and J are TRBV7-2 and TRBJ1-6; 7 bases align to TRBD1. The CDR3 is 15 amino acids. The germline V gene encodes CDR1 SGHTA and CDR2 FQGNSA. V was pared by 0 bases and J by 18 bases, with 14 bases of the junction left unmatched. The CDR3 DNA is TGTGCCAGCAGCTTAGCTAGGGGGCAAGATTCACTCCCCCACTTT. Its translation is CASSLARGQDSLPHF.

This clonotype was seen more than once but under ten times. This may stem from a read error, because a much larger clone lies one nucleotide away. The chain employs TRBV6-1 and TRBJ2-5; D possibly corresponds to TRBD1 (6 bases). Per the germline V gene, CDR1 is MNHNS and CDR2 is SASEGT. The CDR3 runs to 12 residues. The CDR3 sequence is CASSQQGQSLHF. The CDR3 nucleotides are TGTGCCAGCAGTCAACAAGGACAGTCTTTGCACTTC.

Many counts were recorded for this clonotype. The CDR3 spells CASSRSNQPQHF. The DNA for the CDR3 is TGTGCCAGCTCACGCAGCAATCAGCCCCAGCATTTT. The V and J genes are TRBV18 and TRBJ1-5; D is undetermined. The CDR3 is made up of 12 amino acids. Germline CDR1 is KGHSH and CDR2 is LQKENI. Trimming stripped 4 bases from V and 1 base from J, with 2 bases between.

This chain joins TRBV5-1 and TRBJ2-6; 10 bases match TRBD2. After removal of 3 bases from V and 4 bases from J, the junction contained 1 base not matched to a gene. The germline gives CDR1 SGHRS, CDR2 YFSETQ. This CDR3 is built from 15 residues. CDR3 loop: CASSWGLAGANVLTF. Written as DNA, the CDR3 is TGCGCCAGCAGCTGGGGACTAGCGGGGGCCAACGTCCTGACTTTC. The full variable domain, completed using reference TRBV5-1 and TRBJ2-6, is KAGVTQTPRYLIKTRGQQVTLSCSPISGHRSVSWYQQTPGQGLQFLFEYFSETQRNKGNFPGRFSGRQFSNSRSEMNVSTLELGDSALYLCASSWGLAGANVLTFGAGSRLTVL.

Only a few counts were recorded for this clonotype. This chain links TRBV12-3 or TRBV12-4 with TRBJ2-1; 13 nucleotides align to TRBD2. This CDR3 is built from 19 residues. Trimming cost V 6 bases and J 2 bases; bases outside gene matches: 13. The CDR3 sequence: CASSQDPRLAGGTYNEQFF. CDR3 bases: TGTGCCAGCAGCCAAGATCCCCGACTAGCGGGAGGAACCTACAATGAGCAGTTCTTC.

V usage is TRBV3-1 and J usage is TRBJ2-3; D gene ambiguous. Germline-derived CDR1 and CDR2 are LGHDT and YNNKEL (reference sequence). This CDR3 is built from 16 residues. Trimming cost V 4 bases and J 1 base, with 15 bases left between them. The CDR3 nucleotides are TGTGCCAGCAGCCCATTCGGGCAATTACGCACAGATACGCAGTATTTT. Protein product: CASSPFGQLRTDTQYF.

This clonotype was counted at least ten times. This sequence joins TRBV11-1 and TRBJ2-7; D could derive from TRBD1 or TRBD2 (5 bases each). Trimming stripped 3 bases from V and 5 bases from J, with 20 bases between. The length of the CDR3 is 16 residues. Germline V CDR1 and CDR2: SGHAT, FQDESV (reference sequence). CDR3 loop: CASSFDHSQGRDEQYF. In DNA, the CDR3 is TGTGCCAGCAGCTTCGACCATTCCCAGGGACGGGACGAGCAGTACTTC.

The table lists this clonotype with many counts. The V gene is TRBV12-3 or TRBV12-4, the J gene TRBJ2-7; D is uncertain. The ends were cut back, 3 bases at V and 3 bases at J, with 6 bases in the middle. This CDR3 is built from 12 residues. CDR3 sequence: CASSFTIYEQYF. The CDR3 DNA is TGTGCCAGCAGTTTTACCATCTACGAGCAGTACTTC.

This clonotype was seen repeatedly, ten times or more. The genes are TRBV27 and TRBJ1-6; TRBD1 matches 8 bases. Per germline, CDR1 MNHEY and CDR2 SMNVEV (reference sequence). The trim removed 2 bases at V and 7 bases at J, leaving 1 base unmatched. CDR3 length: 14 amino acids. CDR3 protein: CASSLRDRNSPLHF. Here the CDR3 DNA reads TGTGCCAGCAGTTTACGGGACAGGAATTCACCCCTCCACTTT.

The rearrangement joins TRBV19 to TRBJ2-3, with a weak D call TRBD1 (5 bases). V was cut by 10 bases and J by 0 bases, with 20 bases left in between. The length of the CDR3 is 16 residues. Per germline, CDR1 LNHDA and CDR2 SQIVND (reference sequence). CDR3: CATSGITAPSTDTQYF. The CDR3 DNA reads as TGTGCCACCTCAGGGATTACGGCCCCAAGCACAGATACGCAGTATTTT. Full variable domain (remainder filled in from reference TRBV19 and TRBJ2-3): DGGITQSPKYLFRKEGQNVTLSCEQNLNHDAMYWYRQDPGQGLRLIYYSQIVNDFQKGDIAEGYSVSREKKESFPLTVTSAQKNPTAFYLCATSGITAPSTDTQYFGPGTRLTVL.

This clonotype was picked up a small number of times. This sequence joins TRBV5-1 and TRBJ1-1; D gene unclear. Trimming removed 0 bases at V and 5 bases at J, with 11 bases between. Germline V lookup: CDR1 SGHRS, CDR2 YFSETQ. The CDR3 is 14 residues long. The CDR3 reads CASSLGTGITEAFF. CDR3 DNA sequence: TGCGCCAGCAGCTTGGGCACCGGGATAACTGAAGCTTTCTTT.

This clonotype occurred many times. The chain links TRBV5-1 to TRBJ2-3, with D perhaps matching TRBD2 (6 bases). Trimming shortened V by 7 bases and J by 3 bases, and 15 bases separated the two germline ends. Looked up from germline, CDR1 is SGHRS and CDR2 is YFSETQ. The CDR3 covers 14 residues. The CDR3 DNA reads TGCGCCAGCGTGAAGTCCGGGGGAACAGATACGCAGTATTTT. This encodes CASVKSGGTDTQYF.

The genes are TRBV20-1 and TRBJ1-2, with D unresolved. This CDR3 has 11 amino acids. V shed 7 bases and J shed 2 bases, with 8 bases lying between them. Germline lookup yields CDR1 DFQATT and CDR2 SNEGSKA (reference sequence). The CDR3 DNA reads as TGCAGTGGGACGGGAAACTATGGCTACACCTTC. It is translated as CSGTGNYGYTF.